This TCR beta chain was found in a study of OX40 agonist ivuxolimab in advanced cancers. Whole-study results and caveats: Which antigen the expanded peripheral T cells recognized is unknown.

The CDR3 has 11 residues. V was shortened by 4 bases and J by 3 bases, with 4 bases between the two germline ends. CDR1 MNHEY and CDR2 SMNVEV come from the germline V gene (reference sequence). Remarks on this clone: Antigen: not known.

The assay was immunoSEQ multiplex PCR, and TCRdb's table has in-frame clones only and misses some. The table lists around 35,000 clones, approximately 90% of them singletons. The TCR sequence derives from an adult with an advanced solid tumor such as melanoma, head and neck, liver or kidney cancer. The sequencing used CD4+ or CD8+ T cells sorted from blood, collected in a trial of the OX40 agonist ivuxolimab. The chain carries TRBV27 and TRBJ2-7; D is ambiguous. The CDR3: CASSSYYEQYF. DNA of the CDR3: TGTGCCAGCAGTTCATACTACGAGCAGTACTTC.